This T cell receptor (beta chain) was documented in a study of beta chain features in type 1 diabetes. Study-level background: The patient and healthy donor groups were comparable for age, gender and cell yields.

The study's findings and limits: No resolution was reached here on whether HLA type influences TCRB rearrangement.

CDR1 is SEHNR, CDR2 FQNEAQ, per germline (reference sequence). Trimming took 2 bases from V and 6 from J, leaving 10 bases between them. CDR3 length equals 14 residues. Expressed TCRB transcripts got sequenced, as all isolated RNA was reverse transcribed. Sequencing used immunoSEQ multiplex PCR; TCRdb keeps in-frame clones, though not all of them. The table lists some 410,000 clones, roughly an eighth of them singletons. This clone came up a few times. Its target is unknown. Sequencing was performed on naive CD4+ T cells from blood. The genes are TRBV7-9 and TRBJ2-2, with D tentatively TRBD2 (6 bases). This clonotype was obtained from a woman younger than 35 in good health. In DNA form, the CDR3 reads TGTGCCAGCAGCTTATGGGACTGGGCCGGGGAGCTGTTTTTT. Protein product: CASSLWDWAGELFF.